The 21 T cell receptor beta chains given below trace back to one sample, sequenced in a study of cytomegalovirus exposure and HLA in healthy donors. Primers for the PCR totalled 60 Vbeta and 13 Jbeta. The data were produced by immunoSEQ multiplex PCR, yet TCRdb's version contains in-frame clones alone and is incomplete. The table records around 200,000 clones, roughly 77% of them present only once. The sample taken for sequencing was PBMCs. The receptors derive from a man younger than 40 in good health and CMV-seropositive.

In this sample, this clone turned up once. V usage is TRBV9 and J usage is TRBJ2-5, with 10 bases aligning to TRBD2. With V trimmed by 1 base and J by 5 bases, 11 bases remained unmatched. The CDR3 length is 17 residues. CDR1 is SGDLS and CDR2 is YYNGEE in the germline V gene. Here the CDR3 reads CASSVTFGTSVGETQYF. The CDR3 DNA sequence: TGTGCCAGCAGCGTAACCTTCGGGACTAGCGTAGGTGAGACCCAGTACTTC.

The V call is TRBV18, the J call TRBJ2-4, with 8 bases aligning to TRBD1. The CDR3 consists of 14 residues. Germline V gene data show CDR1 as KGHSH and CDR2 as LQKENI. The V gene end was trimmed by 4 bases and the J gene end by 1 base; junction bases not matched to a gene: 0. The CDR3 is CASSRDRAKNIQYF. The CDR3 DNA reads as TGTGCCAGCTCACGGGACAGGGCCAAAAACATTCAGTACTTC. Looking up the rest from reference TRBV18 and TRBJ2-4 gives the full variable domain: NAGVMQNPRHLVRRRGQEARLRCSPMKGHSHVYWYRQLPEEGLKFMVYLQKENIIDESGMPKERFSAEFPKEGPSILRIQQVVRGDSAAYFCASSRDRAKNIQYFGAGTRLSVL.

Remarks on this clone: Other nucleotide sequences from this sample produce the same CDR3. CDR3 region: CASSPGQGNQPQHF. The CDR3 DNA reads as TGCGCCAGCAGCCCGGGACAGGGGAATCAGCCCCAGCATTTT. The chain recombines TRBV5-1 with TRBJ1-5, with TRBD1 identical over 10 bases. The CDR3 sequence is 14 residues long. V gave up 4 bases and J gave up 4 bases; unmatched junction bases: 2. Per germline, CDR1 SGHRS and CDR2 YFSETQ.

V gene TRBV28 combines with J gene TRBJ2-5, with a weak D call TRBD2 (6 bases). TRBJ2-7 explains the end of the DNA better; the J call may be wrong. Germline assignment: CDR1 MDHEN and CDR2 SYDVKM. There are 13 residues in the CDR3. The CDR3 protein is CASSLGTRYEQYF. The CDR3 DNA reads TGTGCCAGCAGTTTAGGGACTCGATACGAGCAGTACTTC.

There are a few counts of this clone. The gene calls are TRBV4-3 and TRBJ1-6; 9 nucleotides align to TRBD1. CDR1 is LGHNA and CDR2 is YSLEER in the germline V gene. V lost 0 bases to trimming and J lost 3 bases; unmatched junction nucleotides: 6. The CDR3 runs 18 residues. CDR3 in DNA: TGCGCCAGCAGCCAAGATGCTGGGACAGGGAACTATAATTCACCCCTCCACTTT. Protein product: CASSQDAGTGNYNSPLHF.

The chain couples TRBV7-2 to TRBJ2-3; 8 nucleotides align to TRBD1. The germline V gene encodes CDR1 SGHTA and CDR2 FQGNSA. This CDR3 comprises 16 residues. The ends lost 3 bases at V and 8 bases at J; junction bases unmatched: 13. The CDR3 nucleotides read TGTGCCAGCAGCTTCTCCGCGGAGACAGGGGAAAGTACGCAGTATTTT. Protein: CASSFSAETGESTQYF.

This clone is a singleton in its sample. Other DNA sequences from this sample encode an identical CDR3 as well. CDR3 residues: CASSFGTSNQPQHF. The CDR3 nucleotides are TGTGCCAGCAGTTTCGGGACTTCCAACCAGCCCCAGCATTTT. The chain links TRBV28 to TRBJ1-5, with D possibly TRBD1 on 5 matching bases. This CDR3 spans 14 amino acids. Germline V gene lookup returns CDR1 MDHEN and CDR2 SYDVKM. V lost 3 bases and J lost 7, with 13 bases in between.

V and J are TRBV30 and TRBJ2-3, with 7 bases lining up with TRBD1. The CDR3 contains 16 residues. Germline V gene data show CDR1 as GTSNPN and CDR2 as SVGIG (reference sequence). With 3 bases clipped from V and 5 bases from J, the junction kept 14 bases outside the gene matches. The CDR3 DNA sequence: TGTGCCTGGAGCAAGAAGACAGGGCCATCACGAGATACGCAGTATTTT. Encoded protein: CAWSKKTGPSRDTQYF.

This chain links TRBV5-4 with TRBJ1-1; tentatively, D is TRBD1 (6 bases). The germline V and J ends were trimmed by 5 bases and 4 bases, with 15 bases remaining between them. The CDR3 totals 14 residues. From germline, CDR1 is SGHNT and CDR2 YYREEE (reference sequence). The CDR3 coding sequence is TGTGCCAGCAGTATAATAGACAGGACCACTGAAGCTTTCTTT. Amino acid sequence: CASSIIDRTTEAFF.

Comment on this clone: A read error may account for a junction end that differs from germline. The chain employs TRBV7-2 and TRBJ2-7; unclear D gene. The CDR3 totals 12 residues. CDR1 and CDR2 (germline): SGHTA, FQGNSA. The CDR3 DNA reads as TGTGCCAGCAGCCGTCCTAATGGGCCGGTCGGATTC. Translating gives CASSRPNGPVGF.

The chain links TRBV29-1 to TRBJ1-1, with a tentative D call TRBD1 (5 bases). The V and J ends lost 1 base and 9 bases respectively, with 12 bases between them. Germline-derived CDR1 and CDR2 are SQVTM and ANQGSEA. The CDR3 consists of 12 residues. The CDR3 nucleotides are TGCAGCGTTGAAGGCCAGGGCCGTAAAGCTTTCTTT. Amino acid sequence: CSVEGQGRKAFF.

There are a few counts of this clone. The chain uses TRBV10-3 and TRBJ2-2; D remains ambiguous. CDR3 length: 12 amino acids. Germline CDR1 and CDR2: ENHRY and SYGVKD. With 10 bases removed from V and 4 bases from J, the gap between germline ends came to 10 bases. Written as DNA, the CDR3 is TGTGCCAGCCGCCCCAGCACCGGGGAGCTGTTTTTT. Protein sequence: CASRPSTGELFF.

The chain recombines TRBV9 with TRBJ2-2; weak D call: TRBD1 (6 bases). V was cut by 4 bases and J by 6 bases, with 16 bases left in between. This CDR3 is 15 amino acids long. CDR1 and CDR2 from the germline V gene are SGDLS and YYNGEE. This CDR3 is CASSPQQGASGELFF. The CDR3 bases are TGTGCCAGCAGCCCCCAACAGGGTGCCTCCGGGGAGCTGTTTTTT. The full variable domain, with the rest looked up from reference TRBV9 and TRBJ2-2, is DSGVTQTPKHLITATGQRVTLRCSPRSGDLSVYWYQQSLDQGLQFLIQYYNGEERAKGNILERFSAQQFPDLHSELNLSSLELGDSALYFCASSPQQGASGELFFGEGSRLTVL.

The chain combines TRBV9 with TRBJ2-3; tentative D call: TRBD1 (5 bases). The CDR3 has 15 amino acids. Germline lookup yields CDR1 SGDLS and CDR2 YYNGEE. The V end lost 0 bases, the J end lost 0 bases, and 8 bases lay between the germline ends. CDR3 nucleotides: TGTGCCAGCAGCGTAGAAGGACACAGCACAGATACGCAGTATTTT. This gives the protein CASSVEGHSTDTQYF.

This rearrangement joins TRBV19 to TRBJ2-3; TRBD2 aligns across 8 bases. Germline V CDR1 and CDR2: LNHDA, SQIVND (reference sequence). This CDR3 has 16 residues. Trimming at V came to 7 bases and at J to 3 bases, leaving 12 bases not matched to a gene. Written as DNA, the CDR3 is TGTGCCAGTACCCCACTCCGGGGGGGCCCGACAGATACGCAGTATTTT. It codes for CASTPLRGGPTDTQYF.

The chain joins TRBV28 to TRBJ1-2; 8 nucleotides align to TRBD1. Germline V gives CDR1 MDHEN, CDR2 SYDVKM. The CDR3 spans 15 residues. Trimming at V came to 5 bases and at J to 5 bases, leaving 10 bases not matched to a gene. CDR3 region: CASSRTGLRLYGYTF. In DNA, the CDR3 is TGTGCCAGCAGTCGGACAGGGCTTCGATTATATGGCTACACCTTC.

This clone was detected only a few times. V gene TRBV28 combines with J gene TRBJ2-7, with 8 bases identical to TRBD1. J lost 5 bases, V lost 2 bases, and 5 bases had no gene match. In germline, CDR1 is MDHEN, CDR2 SYDVKM. The CDR3 covers 14 residues. CDR3 region: CASSLNRGLDEQYF. The DNA for the CDR3 is TGTGCCAGCAGTTTAAACAGGGGGTTGGACGAGCAGTACTTC. Full variable domain (outside the CDR3, taken from reference TRBV28 and TRBJ2-7): DVKVTQSSRYLVKRTGEKVFLECVQDMDHENMFWYRQDPGLGLRLIYFSYDVKMKEKGDIPEGYSVSREKKERFSLILESASTNQTSMYLCASSLNRGLDEQYFGPGTRLTVT.

The rearrangement joins TRBV6-5 to TRBJ2-7; D possibly corresponds to TRBD2 (5 bases). Germline assignment: CDR1 MNHEY and CDR2 SVGAGI. The V gene lost 2 bases and the J gene lost 4 bases, with 9 bases spanning the gap. The CDR3 extends over 13 amino acids. The CDR3 is CASSYLGSYEQYF. The CDR3 nucleotides read TGTGCCAGCAGTTACCTGGGGAGTTACGAGCAGTACTTC.

This clone was found a few times. The CDR3 region is CASGAFPGQGVGTF. CDR3 nucleotide sequence: TGTGCCAGCGGGGCTTTTCCGGGACAGGGGGTCGGGACCTTC. The chain joins TRBV6-6 to TRBJ1-2; TRBD1 matches 11 bases. The CDR3 loop spans 14 amino acids. Germline V CDR1 and CDR2: MNHNY, SVGAGI (reference sequence). After removal of 8 bases from V and 14 bases from J, the junction contained 16 bases not matched to a gene.

This clone was seen once. The chain's CDR3 is CASSLSIRAGTGELFF. Written as DNA, the CDR3 is TGTGCCAGCAGTTTATCTATCCGAGCAGGAACCGGGGAGCTGTTTTTT. The chain combines TRBV27 with TRBJ2-2; D is uncertain. The CDR3 is 16 residues long. Trimming cost V 0 bases and J 5 bases, with 13 bases left between them. Per the germline V gene, CDR1 is MNHEY and CDR2 is SMNVEV (reference sequence).

This rearrangement joins TRBV7-2 to TRBJ1-2; 9 nucleotides match TRBD1. Trimming at V came to 5 bases and at J to 1 base, leaving 8 bases not matched to a gene. CDR1 SGHTA and CDR2 FQGNSA come from the germline V gene. There are 16 residues in the CDR3. The CDR3 nucleotides read TGTGCCAGCAGCCCCGCCGGGACAGGGAGTAACTATGGCTACACCTTC. Translating it yields CASSPAGTGSNYGYTF.